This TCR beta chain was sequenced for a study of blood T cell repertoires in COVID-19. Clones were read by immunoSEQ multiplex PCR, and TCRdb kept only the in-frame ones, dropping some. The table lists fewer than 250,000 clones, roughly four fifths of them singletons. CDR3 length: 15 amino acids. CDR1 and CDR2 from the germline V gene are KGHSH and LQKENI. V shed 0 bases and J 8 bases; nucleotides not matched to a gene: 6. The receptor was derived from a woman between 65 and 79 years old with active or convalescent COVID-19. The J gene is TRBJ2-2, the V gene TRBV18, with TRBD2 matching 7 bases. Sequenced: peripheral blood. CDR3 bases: TGTGCCAGCTCACCACCGGAACTAGCGCGGGGGGAGCTGTTTTTT. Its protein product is CASSPPELARGELFF.